Following are 31 T cell receptor beta chains from one sample sequenced in a study of T cell repertoires in ileal Crohn's disease. Time point here: neoterminal ileum biopsy at postoperative endoscopy, about 6 months after surgery. The repertoire was sequenced with immunoSEQ multiplex PCR; TCRdb's copy has only in-frame clones and lacks some. In the table there are 13,000 or so clones, roughly 80% of which are singletons. Sequences were obtained from ileal tissue. The receptors shown here come from an adult with Crohn's disease.

The gene calls are TRBV14 and TRBJ2-7; D is perhaps TRBD2 (5 bases). Germline CDR1 SGHDN, CDR2 FVKESK. This CDR3 is 14 amino acids long. V was cut by 4 bases and J by 2 bases, with 12 bases left in between. In DNA form, the CDR3 reads TGTGCCAGCAGCCGTCACGGGGTAGCCTACGAGCAGTACTTC. It encodes CASSRHGVAYEQYF.

The CDR3 loop is CATSRSGTSGMYEQYF. CDR3 sequence (DNA): TGTGCCACCAGCAGATCCGGGACTAGCGGAATGTACGAGCAGTACTTC. This chain joins TRBV15 and TRBJ2-7; 11 positions agree with TRBD2. Per germline, CDR1 LNHNV and CDR2 YYDKDF (reference sequence). This CDR3 spans 16 amino acids. V lost 2 bases, J lost 4 bases, and 7 bases stayed unmatched. The variable domain in full, with the rest retrieved from reference TRBV15 and TRBJ2-7, is DAMVIQNPRYQVTQFGKPVTLSCSQTLNHNVMYWYQQKSSQAPKLLFHYYDKDFNNEADTPDNFQSRRPNTSFCFLDIRSPGLGDTAMYLCATSRSGTSGMYEQYFGPGTRLTVT.

The V call is TRBV2, the J call TRBJ1-1, with unresolved D. Trimming took off 4 bases at V and 0 bases at J, with 6 bases between the two ends. The CDR3 length is 13 residues. The germline V gene encodes CDR1 SNHLY and CDR2 FYNNEI. This CDR3 reads CASSGQMNTEAFF. The CDR3 DNA is TGTGCCAGCAGTGGGCAAATGAACACTGAAGCTTTCTTT. The full variable domain, in which reference TRBV2 and TRBJ1-1 provide the parts outside the CDR3, is EPEVTQTPSHQVTQMGQEVILRCVPISNHLYFYWYRQILGQKVEFLVSFYNNEISEKSEIFDDQFSVERPDGSNFTLKIRSTKLEDSAMYFCASSGQMNTEAFFGQGTRLTVV.

V gene TRBV7-9 combines with J gene TRBJ2-3; 8 bases agree with TRBD2. Per the germline V gene, CDR1 is SEHNR and CDR2 is FQNEAQ (reference sequence). The J segment lost 4 bases and the V segment lost 2 bases, leaving 14 bases of the junction unmatched. The CDR3 sequence is 18 residues long. CDR3 DNA: TGTGCCAGCAGCTTATTTCCAAGGTTGGCGGGAGGTGCAGATACGCAGTATTTT. As protein: CASSLFPRLAGGADTQYF.

This clone appeared a few times. The chain is built from TRBV27 and TRBJ2-1; D is possibly TRBD1 (6 bases). The CDR3 is made up of 16 amino acids. Per germline, CDR1 MNHEY and CDR2 SMNVEV (reference sequence). V was clipped by 6 bases and J by 0 bases, with 15 bases between them. The DNA of the CDR3 is TGTGCCAGCAGATCCCAGGACAGAGTCTCCTACAATGAGCAGTTCTTC. Encoded protein: CASRSQDRVSYNEQFF.

The rearrangement joins TRBV10-1 to TRBJ2-5; 8 bases agree with TRBD1. CDR1 and CDR2 from the germline V gene are WNHNN and SYGVQD (reference sequence). Unmatched junction bases numbered 11, after V lost 1 base and J lost 4 bases. The CDR3 has 17 amino acids. CDR3 bases: TGCGCCAGCAGTGAGTTTGGGGGACAGGCCGGGGGAGAGACCCAGTACTTC. Residues: CASSEFGGQAGGETQYF.

There are a few counts of this clone. This chain joins TRBV27 and TRBJ2-3; TRBD2 matches at 11 bases. The trim removed 6 bases at V and 1 base at J, leaving 12 bases unmatched. Per germline, CDR1 MNHEY and CDR2 SMNVEV (reference sequence). The CDR3 totals 18 residues. The CDR3 nucleotides read TGTGCCAGCAGATTTTTCCCTAAACTAGCGGGAGGCACAGATACGCAGTATTTT. This codes for CASRFFPKLAGGTDTQYF.

CDR3: CASRGGAFRNYGYTF. In DNA, the CDR3 is TGCGCCAGCAGAGGGGGGGCGTTTAGGAACTATGGCTACACCTTC. The genes are TRBV5-1 and TRBJ1-2, with D perhaps TRBD1 (6 bases). The CDR3 totals 15 residues. The germline V gene encodes CDR1 SGHRS and CDR2 YFSETQ. Trimming took 5 bases from V and 2 from J, leaving 16 bases between them.

This clone has only a few counts. J is TRBJ2-6 and V is TRBV27; weak D call: TRBD2 (5 bases). This CDR3 has 14 amino acids. Germline CDR1 and CDR2: MNHEY and SMNVEV (reference sequence). The V and J ends lost 8 bases and 4 bases respectively, with 12 bases between them. CDR3 in amino acids: CASGSRVGANVLTF. CDR3 coding DNA: TGTGCCAGCGGATCGAGGGTCGGGGCCAACGTCCTGACTTTC.

V is TRBV6-6 and J is TRBJ2-6; D not resolved. This CDR3 spans 16 amino acids. Germline-derived CDR1 and CDR2 are MNHNY and SVGAGI (reference sequence). V was pared by 6 bases and J by 0 bases, with 12 bases between. The DNA of the CDR3 is TGTGCCAGCAGACCCTACCTCGACTCTGGGGCCAACGTCCTGACTTTC. Residues: CASRPYLDSGANVLTF.

This chain connects TRBV7-9 to TRBJ2-1; possibly TRBD2 for D (6 bases). V was cut by 4 bases and J by 0 bases, with 13 bases left in between. Germline V gene sequence: CDR1 SEHNR, CDR2 FQNEAQ (reference sequence). This CDR3 has 16 residues. CDR3 sequence: CASSWPAGSSYNEQFF. The CDR3, as DNA: TGTGCCAGCAGCTGGCCCGCGGGAAGCTCCTACAATGAGCAGTTCTTC.

The V gene is TRBV19, the J gene TRBJ1-5; the D is unclear. There are 15 residues in the CDR3. Trimming took off 9 bases at V and 1 base at J, with 16 bases between the two ends. Per the germline V gene, CDR1 is LNHDA and CDR2 is SQIVND (reference sequence). CDR3 in amino acids: CASASMGRSNQPQHF. CDR3 nucleotides: TGTGCCAGCGCCTCGATGGGCAGAAGCAATCAGCCCCAGCATTTT. The full variable domain, completed using reference TRBV19 and TRBJ1-5, is DGGITQSPKYLFRKEGQNVTLSCEQNLNHDAMYWYRQDPGQGLRLIYYSQIVNDFQKGDIAEGYSVSREKKESFPLTVTSAQKNPTAFYLCASASMGRSNQPQHFGDGTRLSIL.

V gene TRBV6-1 combines with J gene TRBJ2-7; the D is unclear. Trimming removed 6 bases from V and 5 bases from J, with 14 bases in between. The germline V gene encodes CDR1 MNHNS and CDR2 SASEGT. The CDR3 length is 13 residues. The CDR3 is CASSLTTRHEQYF. The CDR3 DNA reads as TGTGCCAGCAGCTTGACGACACGGCACGAGCAGTACTTC.

The J gene is TRBJ2-2, the V gene TRBV29-1, with 9 bases identical to TRBD1. V was pared by 6 bases and J by 2 bases, with 4 bases of the junction left unmatched. CDR1 is SQVTM, CDR2 ANQGSEA, per germline. The CDR3 is made up of 14 amino acids. The CDR3 DNA reads TGCAGCGTCATGGGACAGGGAAACACCGGGGAGCTGTTTTTT. It yields the protein CSVMGQGNTGELFF.

The gene calls are TRBV6-1 and TRBJ1-2, with a possible D match to TRBD1 (6 bases). Between the trimmed V and J ends, which lost 4 bases and 2 bases, there was a span of 14 bases. This CDR3 is 15 amino acids long. Germline loops: CDR1 MNHNS, CDR2 SASEGT. CDR3 residues: CASSGTWQGNYGYTF. CDR3 sequence (DNA): TGTGCCAGCAGTGGGACTTGGCAGGGGAACTATGGCTACACCTTC.

The gene calls are TRBV7-3 and TRBJ1-2, with TRBD1 matching over 8 bases. The CDR3 consists of 14 residues. V was pared by 3 bases and J by 7 bases, with 7 bases of the junction left unmatched. The germline CDR1 and CDR2 sequences are SGHTA and FQGTGA. CDR3 region: CASSFRRTGLGYTF. The DNA of the CDR3 is TGTGCCAGCAGCTTCCGCCGGACAGGGCTTGGCTACACCTTC.

This clone was seen more than once but under ten times. The genes are TRBV5-1 and TRBJ1-2, with D unresolved. CDR3 length: 13 residues. Trimming took 5 bases from V and 0 from J, leaving 8 bases between them. Germline CDR1 reads SGHRS; CDR2 reads YFSETQ. The CDR3 bases are TGCGCCAGCAGGGCAGAGGCTAACTATGGCTACACCTTC. This translates into CASRAEANYGYTF.

The chain is built from TRBV5-1 and TRBJ2-2; no clear D gene. Germline lookup yields CDR1 SGHRS and CDR2 YFSETQ. V was cut by 0 bases and J by 0 bases, with 6 bases left in between. CDR3 size: 15 residues. This CDR3 is CASSLVQTNTGELFF. The CDR3 coding sequence is TGCGCCAGCAGCTTGGTCCAGACGAACACCGGGGAGCTGTTTTTT.

The chain couples TRBV2 to TRBJ2-2; 11 bases are a match to TRBD2. The germline gives CDR1 SNHLY, CDR2 FYNNEI. The length of the CDR3 is 15 residues. V was pared by 4 bases and J by 6 bases, with 4 bases of the junction left unmatched. The CDR3 protein is CASSAELAGAGELFF. CDR3 in DNA: TGTGCCAGCAGTGCCGAACTAGCGGGAGCCGGGGAGCTGTTTTTT.

The rearrangement joins TRBV5-1 to TRBJ2-7; weak D call: TRBD2 (6 bases). Per germline, CDR1 SGHRS and CDR2 YFSETQ. The CDR3 runs 15 residues. The V gene lost 0 bases and the J gene lost 1 base, with 11 bases spanning the gap. In nucleotides, the CDR3 is TGCGCCAGCAGCTTGGAACTAGCAAGTTCCTACGAGCAGTACTTC. Translating gives CASSLELASSYEQYF.

The chain employs TRBV11-2 and TRBJ1-4; D ambiguous. In germline, CDR1 is SGHAT, CDR2 FQNNGV. V was pared by 1 base and J by 6 bases, with 12 bases between. The CDR3 has 15 residues. The CDR3 bases are TGTGCCAGCAGCTTAGGTTCCGCGGGCGATGAAAAACTGTTTTTT. Amino acids: CASSLGSAGDEKLFF.

V is TRBV7-3 and J is TRBJ2-3; D unresolved. The CDR3 covers 13 residues. Germline CDR1 reads SGHTA; CDR2 reads FQGTGA. V lost 3 bases, J lost 0 bases, and 4 bases lay in between. The CDR3 region is CASSFSSTDTQYF. In nucleotides, the CDR3 is TGTGCCAGCAGCTTTTCTAGCACAGATACGCAGTATTTT.

The chain joins TRBV25-1 to TRBJ1-1, with D possibly TRBD1 on 5 matching bases. The CDR3 sequence is 15 residues long. The ends were cut back, 2 bases at V and 3 bases at J, with 13 bases in the middle. Germline CDR1 MGHDK, CDR2 SYGVNS. In DNA, the CDR3 is TGTGCCAGCAGTGAAGGGGCAGGTTCTTACACTGAAGCTTTCTTT. It encodes CASSEGAGSYTEAFF.

The CDR3 sequence: CASTKAVAGGKGEQYF. CDR3 in DNA: TGTGCCAGCACCAAGGCGGTAGCGGGGGGTAAGGGGGAGCAGTACTTC. The V call is TRBV21-1, the J call TRBJ2-7; the DNA was not used to check the table's D call, TRBD2. TRBV21-1 is a documented pseudogene. CDR3 length equals 16 residues.

Concerning this clone: The junction shows a germline mismatch at one end, possibly a read error. The identical CDR3 is also encoded by other nucleotide sequences in the sample. The chain joins TRBV5-1 to TRBJ1-1; 7 bases match TRBD1. The CDR3 is 16 residues long. Germline CDR1 reads SGHRS; CDR2 reads YFSETQ. The CDR3: CASSLEGQIMNTEAFF. CDR3 nucleotide sequence: TGCGCCAGCAGCTTGGAGGGACAGATCATGAATACTGAAGCTTTCTTT.

The chain recombines TRBV27 with TRBJ2-2; possible D gene TRBD1, 7 bases. The CDR3 loop spans 16 amino acids. Trimming pared 5 bases from V and 1 base from J, leaving 14 bases between. Germline V CDR1 and CDR2: MNHEY, SMNVEV (reference sequence). CDR3 in DNA: TGTGCCAGCAGTCGGGCGGGACAGATGAACACCGGGGAGCTGTTTTTT. The encoded protein is CASSRAGQMNTGELFF.

J is TRBJ2-1 and V is TRBV5-8; 13 bases fit TRBD2. The V gene's germline CDR1 is SGHTS and CDR2 YDEGEE. This CDR3 region has 16 residues. J gave up 7 bases and V 3 bases, and 7 bases lay outside the gene matches. The CDR3 DNA is TGTGCCAGCAGCTCGGGACTAGCGGGGACATGGAATGAGCAGTTCTTC. Amino acids: CASSSGLAGTWNEQFF. The full variable domain, completed using reference TRBV5-8 and TRBJ2-1, is EAGVTQSPTHLIKTRGQQATLRCSPISGHTSVYWYQQALGLGLQFLLWYDEGEERNRGNFPPRFSGRQFPNYSSELNVNALELEDSALYLCASSSGLAGTWNEQFFGPGTRLTVL.

The V and J genes are TRBV9 and TRBJ2-5, with D possibly being TRBD2 (5 bases). The germline V gene encodes CDR1 SGDLS and CDR2 YYNGEE. V lost 2 bases, J lost 1 base, and 9 bases lay in between. The CDR3 runs 14 residues. This chain's CDR3 is CASSVPGFQETQYF. CDR3 coding DNA: TGTGCCAGCAGCGTTCCGGGATTCCAAGAGACCCAGTACTTC.

This sequence joins TRBV19 and TRBJ1-5; D is unresolved. V lost 6 bases to trimming and J lost 4 bases, with 10 bases between them. The CDR3 spans 13 residues. Germline V lookup: CDR1 LNHDA, CDR2 SQIVND (reference sequence). CDR3 in DNA: TGTGCCAGTAGCCAACGCGGAAATCAGCCCCAGCATTTT. Its protein is CASSQRGNQPQHF.

CDR3 residues: CASSQLGGTNTGELFF. In DNA, the CDR3 is TGTGCCAGTAGTCAACTAGGCGGGACGAACACCGGGGAGCTGTTTTTT. The chain carries TRBV19 and TRBJ2-2, with D tentatively TRBD2 (6 bases). Germline CDR1 LNHDA, CDR2 SQIVND (reference sequence). V was pared by 5 bases and J by 0 bases, with 13 bases between. This CDR3 is built from 16 residues.

The chain uses TRBV6-4 and TRBJ1-2; TRBD1 might be the D (6 bases). The V and J ends lost 0 bases and 0 bases respectively, with 11 bases between them. Per germline, CDR1 MRHNA and CDR2 SNTAGT. The CDR3 is 16 residues long. The CDR3 DNA follows: TGTGCCAGCAGTGACTCGATGGACAGCCCTAACTATGGCTACACCTTC. This encodes CASSDSMDSPNYGYTF.